This TCR beta chain was obtained from a study of molecular identifiers for immune sequencing clone quantification. The wider study: In replicates, RNA taken from roughly 20,000 or 100,000 naive CD8 cells was divided five ways, and four portions underwent sequencing.

TCRdb called the PCR reads again in MiXCR, with one record for every CDR3 protein. Here the sample spans about 510,000 distinct CDR3 sequences, around 23% being singletons. The study, taken as a whole, reports: Effector cells kept over 99% of their molecules in clones above 20 RNA copies, while naive cells kept under 1% there. Reportedly, one cell's Jurkat TCR RNA was detected within 1,100,000 naive CD8 cells.

A CD8+CD4-CCR7+CD45RA+ gate was used to sort naive CD8 T cells. This clonotype was counted ten times or more. Antigen specificity is unknown. V was cut by 3 bases and J by 6 bases, with 8 bases left in between. The CDR3 runs 12 residues. The germline gives CDR1 SEHNR, CDR2 FQNEAQ (reference sequence). This sequence was found in a human donor in good health. Some libraries in this study had Jurkat cell RNA spiked in. The chain couples TRBV7-9 to TRBJ2-5, with D unclear. The source material was naive CD8+ T cells from blood, with Jurkat cell RNA spiked in. Subset: FACS-sorted CD8+CD4-CCR7+CD45RA+ naive T cells. CDR3 sequence (DNA): TGTGCCAGCAGCTTGTTCTCGCAGACCCAGTACTTC. Translated: CASSLFSQTQYF.